These 17 T cell receptor beta chains originate from one sample sequenced in a study of regulatory T cells in long-lasting Graves disease (TCRdb year 2021). Receptor libraries were prepared by multiplex PCR. Sequenced on an Illumina HiSeq 4000. iRepertoire HTBI primers and Arm-PCR amplification of CDR3 regions were used to construct TCR beta libraries. TCRdb reprocessing: public reads trimmed at Q25 with fastp, clones called with MiXCR, in-frame beta chains kept. Rows merge per CDR3 protein into single entries with the most common DNA and genes. The sample contains around 400,000 distinct CDR3 sequences, 15% to 19% of them found a single time. The ten largest account for 22% of the sample. The sample's time point label, decoded: newly diagnosed GD, antithyroid drugs for less than 3 months. RNA was extracted from PBMCs in TRIzol for both TCR sequencing and RNA sequencing. Source: peripheral blood mononuclear cells (PBMCs), taken at new diagnosis, from a patient treated with antithyroid drugs. These receptors were collected from a female donor with Graves disease.

This clonotype was seen at least ten times. The chain recombines TRBV3-1 with TRBJ1-1; D might be TRBD1 (5 bases). CDR3 length: 14 amino acids. V lost 5 bases to trimming and J lost 4 bases, with 14 bases between them. In germline, CDR1 is LGHDT, CDR2 YNNKEL (reference sequence). CDR3: CASSGSRQSTEAFF. DNA for the CDR3: TGTGCCAGCAGCGGGAGTCGACAGAGCACTGAAGCTTTCTTT.

This clonotype has ten or more counts. The CDR3 bases are TGTGCCAGCAGTGAAGCGCAGGGACCCTACGAGCAGTACTTC. It specifies CASSEAQGPYEQYF. This chain connects TRBV6-1 to TRBJ2-7; D is possibly TRBD1 or TRBD2 (5 bases each). CDR1 MNHNS and CDR2 SASEGT come from the germline V gene. V was cut by 0 bases and J by 2 bases, with 8 bases left in between. CDR3 size: 14 residues.

V and J are TRBV20-1 and TRBJ2-5; TRBD2 agrees at 12 bases. From germline, CDR1 is DFQATT and CDR2 SNEGSKA (reference sequence). The CDR3 covers 14 residues. The J segment lost 4 bases and the V segment lost 6 bases, leaving 6 bases of the junction unmatched. The CDR3 nucleotides read TGCAGTGCGCCGACTAGCGGGAGCGTAGAGACCCAGTACTTC. The encoded protein is CSAPTSGSVETQYF.

This clonotype was seen repeatedly, ten times or more. The chain links TRBV12-3 or TRBV12-4 to TRBJ1-1; 9 positions agree with TRBD1. With 5 bases clipped from V and 3 bases from J, the junction kept 4 bases outside the gene matches. There are 14 residues in the CDR3. CDR3 residues: CASSPGTGYTEAFF. CDR3 bases: TGTGCCAGCAGTCCCGGGACAGGGTACACTGAAGCTTTCTTT.

The V gene is TRBV2, the J gene TRBJ2-2; D is tentatively TRBD1 or TRBD2 (5 bases each). Germline lookup yields CDR1 SNHLY and CDR2 FYNNEI. The CDR3 covers 14 residues. The V and J ends lost 8 bases and 5 bases respectively, with 15 bases between them. The CDR3 protein is CASGTQGYTGELFF. The DNA of the CDR3 is TGTGCCAGCGGGACCCAAGGTTATACCGGGGAGCTGTTTTTT.

The chain employs TRBV11-1 and TRBJ1-1; D is unclear. Germline-derived CDR1 and CDR2 are SGHAT and FQDESV (reference sequence). The CDR3 is made up of 12 amino acids. Trimming shortened V by 8 bases and J by 1 base, and 8 bases separated the two germline ends. This CDR3 is CASVKGNTEAFF. The CDR3 nucleotides are TGTGCCAGCGTAAAGGGGAACACTGAAGCTTTCTTT.

This clonotype has more than one count but fewer than ten. The chain combines TRBV3-1 with TRBJ2-7, with 9 bases identical to TRBD1. V trimming: 3 bases; J trimming: 0 bases; junction bases outside the gene matches: 15. In germline, CDR1 is LGHDT, CDR2 YNNKEL (reference sequence). The CDR3 totals 19 residues. The CDR3 coding sequence is TGTGCCAGCAGCCACCTCTCCGAGGGACAGGGAAAACTCTCCTACGAGCAGTACTTC. Amino acids: CASSHLSEGQGKLSYEQYF.

A remark on this clonotype: Since a much larger clone is just one base distant, this may be a read error. The rearrangement links TRBV2 to TRBJ1-5, with a weak D call TRBD1 (5 bases). The CDR3 contains 15 residues. Germline V gene sequence: CDR1 SNHLY, CDR2 FYNNEI. V lost 0 bases to trimming and J lost 2 bases, with 8 bases between them. The CDR3 coding sequence is TGTGCCAGCAGTGAAGCGACAGCAGGCAATCAGCCCCAGCATTTT. Protein sequence: CASSEATAGNQPQHF. Together with reference TRBV2 and TRBJ1-5, the CDR3 gives the full variable domain: EPEVTQTPSHQVTQMGQEVILRCVPISNHLYFYWYRQILGQKVEFLVSFYNNEISEKSEIFDDQFSVERPDGSNFTLKIRSTKLEDSAMYFCASSEATAGNQPQHFGDGTRLSIL.

The gene calls are TRBV30 and TRBJ1-5; unclear D gene. Germline lookup yields CDR1 GTSNPN and CDR2 SVGIG (reference sequence). Trimming cost V 4 bases and J 2 bases, with 15 bases left between them. The CDR3 extends over 15 amino acids. CDR3 loop: CAWNSGAGRNQPQHF. CDR3 nucleotides: TGTGCCTGGAACTCGGGAGCTGGTCGCAATCAGCCCCAGCATTTT. Supplemented by reference TRBV30 and TRBJ1-5, the full variable domain reads SQTIHQWPATLVQPVGSPLSLECTVEGTSNPNLYWYRQAAGRGLQLLFYSVGIGQISSEVPQNLSASRPQDRQFILSSKKLLLSDSGFYLCAWNSGAGRNQPQHFGDGTRLSIL.

This clonotype was counted at least ten times. This chain links TRBV4-2 with TRBJ1-2; D not certain. Germline CDR1 and CDR2: LGHNA and YNFKEQ. The CDR3 spans 14 residues. Trimming pared 0 bases from V and 8 bases from J, leaving 13 bases between. In nucleotides, the CDR3 is TGTGCCAGCAGCCAAGAAGGCAGGCAAGGGGGCTACACCTTC. Translated: CASSQEGRQGGYTF.

In this sample, this clonotype turned up many times. V gene TRBV6-5 combines with J gene TRBJ1-2; no clear D. There are 13 residues in the CDR3. V was trimmed by 4 bases and J by 3 bases, leaving 9 bases between them. Germline V gene lookup returns CDR1 MNHEY and CDR2 SVGAGI. The CDR3 region has the DNA TGTGCCAGCAGTTCATCACTCTACTATGGCTACACCTTC. As protein: CASSSSLYYGYTF.

This clonotype was recorded once. One base separates it from a far larger clone, so it is likely a read error. This chain joins TRBV12-3 or TRBV12-4 and TRBJ1-1, with a tentative D call TRBD1 (6 bases). The CDR3 extends over 14 amino acids. V was shortened by 4 bases and J by 3 bases, with 12 bases between the two germline ends. The CDR3 nucleotides read TGTGCCAGCAGTTCCGGGACACTTGACACTGAAGCTTTCTTT. Translating it yields CASSSGTLDTEAFF.

This clonotype has at least ten counts. This chain uses TRBV7-8 with TRBJ2-1; 9 nucleotides agree with TRBD2. The CDR3 sequence is 17 residues long. In germline, CDR1 is SGHVS, CDR2 FQNEAQ. V shed 4 bases, J shed 0 bases, and the junction held 7 bases outside the gene matches. In DNA, the CDR3 is TGTGCCAGCAGCTCTACTCTAGCGGGGAGCTCCTACAATGAGCAGTTCTTC. Amino acid sequence: CASSSTLAGSSYNEQFF. Full variable domain (remainder filled in from reference TRBV7-8 and TRBJ2-1): GAGVSQSPRYKVAKRGQDVALRCDPISGHVSLFWYQQALGQGPEFLTYFQNEAQLDKSGLPSDRFFAERPEGSVSTLKIQRTQQEDSAVYLCASSSTLAGSSYNEQFFGPGTRLTVL.

In this sample, this clonotype turned up many times. The V call is TRBV6-1, the J call TRBJ2-1, with 10 bases fitting TRBD2. Trimming took 5 bases from V and 2 from J; bases not matched to a gene: 3. The CDR3 runs to 15 residues. The germline V gene has CDR1 MNHNS and CDR2 SASEGT. In nucleotides, the CDR3 is TGTGCCAGCAGTCCCGGGACTAGCGCCTACAATGAGCAGTTCTTC. Its translation is CASSPGTSAYNEQFF.

This clonotype appeared many times. The rearrangement joins TRBV2 to TRBJ2-3, with no clear D. The CDR3 is 11 residues long. CDR1 and CDR2 from the germline V gene are SNHLY and FYNNEI. V was shortened by 4 bases and J by 3 bases, with 2 bases between the two germline ends. The CDR3 nucleotides read TGTGCCAGCAGTGCTACAGATACGCAGTATTTT. Encoded protein: CASSATDTQYF.

This clonotype was observed at least ten times. The rearrangement joins TRBV9 to TRBJ1-3; 9 positions match TRBD1. CDR3 length: 17 residues. Germline loops: CDR1 SGDLS, CDR2 YYNGEE. V lost 4 bases, J lost 2 bases, and 10 bases stayed unmatched. CDR3 DNA sequence: TGTGCCAGCAGCCAACAGGGGGCACGGTCCCCTGGAAACACCATATATTTT. It encodes CASSQQGARSPGNTIYF.

The rearrangement uses TRBV29-1 and TRBJ2-7; no firm D call. The CDR3 has 12 residues. Trimming stripped 3 bases from V and 0 bases from J, with 6 bases between. The germline V gene has CDR1 SQVTM and CDR2 ANQGSEA. The CDR3 is CSVEDGSYEQYF. CDR3 DNA: TGCAGCGTTGAGGACGGCTCCTACGAGCAGTACTTC.